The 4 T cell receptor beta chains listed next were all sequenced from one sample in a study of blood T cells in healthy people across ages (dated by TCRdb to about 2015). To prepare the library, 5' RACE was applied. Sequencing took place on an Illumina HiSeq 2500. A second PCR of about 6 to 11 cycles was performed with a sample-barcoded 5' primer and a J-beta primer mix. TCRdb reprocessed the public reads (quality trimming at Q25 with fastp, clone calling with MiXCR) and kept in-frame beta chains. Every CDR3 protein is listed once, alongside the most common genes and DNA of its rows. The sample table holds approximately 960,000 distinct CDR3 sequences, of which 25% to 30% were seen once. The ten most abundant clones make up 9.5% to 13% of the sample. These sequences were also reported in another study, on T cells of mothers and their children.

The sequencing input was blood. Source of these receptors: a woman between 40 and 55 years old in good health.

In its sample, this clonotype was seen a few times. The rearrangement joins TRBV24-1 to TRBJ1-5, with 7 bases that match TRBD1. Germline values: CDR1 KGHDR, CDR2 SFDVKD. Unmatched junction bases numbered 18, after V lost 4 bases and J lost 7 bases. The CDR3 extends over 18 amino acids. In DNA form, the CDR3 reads TGTGCCACCAGTGACCTTGGAACAGACAGGGTAAGTGAGCAGCCCCAGCATTTT. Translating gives CATSDLGTDRVSEQPQHF.

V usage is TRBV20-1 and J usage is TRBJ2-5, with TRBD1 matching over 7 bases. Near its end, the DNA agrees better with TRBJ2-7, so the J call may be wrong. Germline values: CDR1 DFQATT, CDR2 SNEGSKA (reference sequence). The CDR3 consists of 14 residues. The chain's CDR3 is CSAPPGQTCSEQYF. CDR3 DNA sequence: TGCAGTGCCCCACCGGGACAGACTTGTAGCGAGCAGTACTTC.

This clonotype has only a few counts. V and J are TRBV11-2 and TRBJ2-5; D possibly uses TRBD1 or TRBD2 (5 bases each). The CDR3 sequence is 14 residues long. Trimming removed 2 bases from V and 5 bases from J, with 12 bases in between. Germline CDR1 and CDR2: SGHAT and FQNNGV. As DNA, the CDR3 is TGTGCCAGCAGCTTAACGGTGGGGGACGAGACCCAGTACTTC. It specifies CASSLTVGDETQYF.

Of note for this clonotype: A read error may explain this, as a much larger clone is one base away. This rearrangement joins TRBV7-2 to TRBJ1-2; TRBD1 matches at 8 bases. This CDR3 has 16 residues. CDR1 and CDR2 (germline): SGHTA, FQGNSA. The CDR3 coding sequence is TGTGCCAGCAGCTTAGCGTTAAAGACAGGGGTCAGCGGCTGCACCTTC. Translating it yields CASSLALKTGVSGCTF.